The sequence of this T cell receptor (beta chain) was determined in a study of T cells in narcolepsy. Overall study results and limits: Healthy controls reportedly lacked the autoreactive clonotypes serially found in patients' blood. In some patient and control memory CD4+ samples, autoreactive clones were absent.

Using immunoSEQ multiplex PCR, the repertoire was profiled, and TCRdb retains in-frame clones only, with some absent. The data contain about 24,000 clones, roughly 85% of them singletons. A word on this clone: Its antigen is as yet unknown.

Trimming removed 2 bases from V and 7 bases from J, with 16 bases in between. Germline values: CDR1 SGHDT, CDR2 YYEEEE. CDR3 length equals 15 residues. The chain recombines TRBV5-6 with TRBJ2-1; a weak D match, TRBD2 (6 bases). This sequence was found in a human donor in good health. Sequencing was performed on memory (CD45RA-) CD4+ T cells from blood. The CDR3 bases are TGTGCCAGCAGCTTCTTTAGCGGCAGCTTTAATGAGCAGTTCTTC. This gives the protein CASSFFSGSFNEQFF.